This record looks at one T cell receptor (beta chain) sequence and its context. Antigen: not known. The data were obtained in a study of response to subunit inactivated influenza vaccine. TCRdb analysed the RT-PCR reads with MiXCR anew, one entry per CDR3 protein. Of 500,000 to 600,000 distinct CDR3 sequences listed, approximately 15% were seen once; the top ten hold 2.5% to 3.5%. Broader study findings: Each seasonal influenza vaccination, the authors suggested, recruits few new T cells.

This CDR3 is built from 17 residues. In germline, CDR1 is SNHLY, CDR2 FYNNEI. Unmatched junction bases numbered 9, after V lost 6 bases and J lost 1 base. The receptor's source is a man in his fifties or sixties who received an inactivated influenza vaccine. Sample: CD4+ T cells sorted from PBMCs, taken roughly 24 months after vaccination. The chain couples TRBV2 to TRBJ2-4, with 10 bases lining up with TRBD2. CDR3 region: CASSLYGTSVAKNIQYF. For the CDR3, the DNA is TGTGCCAGCAGCCTTTACGGGACTAGCGTTGCCAAAAACATTCAGTACTTC.